This T cell receptor beta chain was documented in a study of CXCR3-negative and CXCR3-positive naive CD8 T cells. The CDR3 consists of 17 residues. Germline V gene data show CDR1 as SQVTM and CDR2 as ANQGSEA. Whole-study findings and limits: Hydrophobicity of TRB CDR3s was greater in CXCR3-positive naive cells than in CXCR3-negative naive cells.

Each TRB cDNA library was prepared by 5' RACE (with UMI labels). TCRdb reworked the 5' RACE reads into one entry per CDR3 protein, no DNA. This repertoire comprises approximately 100,000 distinct CDR3 sequences; its ten largest clones make up about 0.35%. In the case of this clonotype: Its antigen is unknown.

The specimen sequenced was naive CXCR3+ CD8+ T cells from blood. Documented subset: CD45RO-CCR7+CD27+CD95- naive CD8+ T cells expressing CXCR3 (TNR3+). The gene calls are TRBV29-1 and TRBJ2-3; no DNA is available, so the TRBD2 call from TCRdb remains unchecked. This receptor was obtained from a human donor in good health. Some clones in this sample may be carry-over from other donors' samples. This chain's CDR3 is CSVGIQETSGITDTQYF.